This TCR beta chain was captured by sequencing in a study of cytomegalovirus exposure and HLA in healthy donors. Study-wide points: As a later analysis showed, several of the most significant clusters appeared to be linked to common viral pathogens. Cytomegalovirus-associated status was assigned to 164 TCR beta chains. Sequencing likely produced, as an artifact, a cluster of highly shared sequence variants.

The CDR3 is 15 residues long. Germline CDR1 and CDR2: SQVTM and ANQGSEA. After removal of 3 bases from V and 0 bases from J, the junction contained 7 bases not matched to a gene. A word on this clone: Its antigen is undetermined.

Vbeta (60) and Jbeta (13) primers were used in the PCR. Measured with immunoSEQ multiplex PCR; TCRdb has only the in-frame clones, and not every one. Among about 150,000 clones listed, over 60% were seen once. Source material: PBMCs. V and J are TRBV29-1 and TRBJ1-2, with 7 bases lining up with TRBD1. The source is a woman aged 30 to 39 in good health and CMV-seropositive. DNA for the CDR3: TGCAGCGTTGACGGGCCGAGGGGGCCTAACTATGGCTACACCTTC. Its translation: CSVDGPRGPNYGYTF.